Listed here is a single T cell receptor (beta chain). In the study's own analysis: For nucleated cells, counts were estimated from reference gene primer amplification. Repertoires were generated with immunoSEQ multiplex PCR, while TCRdb's copy carries only in-frame clones and drops some. From that table come the V and J calls and clone size; the DNA was used to work out D and trimming. The sample comprises some 220,000 clones, about 80% of which are singletons, and about 1.3% rests with the top ten. This sample is drawn from a study of blood T cell repertoires in COVID-19. Background on the study: Acute and convalescent COVID-19 specimens originated in the United States, Italy and Spain. In each case, the material was cDNA or gDNA derived from T cells, B-cell-depleted T cells, or PBMCs.

Participant-reported clinical history was the basis for cohort assignment. This CDR3 is built from 13 residues. J gave up 1 base and V 7 bases, and 2 bases lay outside the gene matches. Germline CDR1 reads SQVTM; CDR2 reads ANQGSEA. The chain joins TRBV29-1 to TRBJ2-2; 8 nucleotides match TRBD1. This clonotype was sampled from a middle-aged woman with acute COVID-19. The source material was PBMCs or T cells enriched from blood (not recorded which). The CDR3 reads CSADRGNTGELFF. DNA for the CDR3: TGCAGCGCCGACAGGGGGAACACCGGGGAGCTGTTTTTT.